Presented here are 6 T cell receptor beta chains from one specimen sequenced in a study of radiotherapy plus CTLA-4 blockade in lung cancer. TCRdb's copy holds only in-frame clones and misses some; the assay was immunoSEQ multiplex PCR. Of tens of thousands of clones in the sample, 80% to 90% were seen once. Source: peripheral blood, taken from a patient treated with radiotherapy plus ipilimumab. The receptors here all came from a human donor with non-small cell lung cancer whose response to radiotherapy plus ipilimumab could not be evaluated.

The chain uses TRBV23-1 and TRBJ1-5; D ambiguous. TRBV23-1 is identified as an open reading frame with a role that is uncertain. This CDR3 has 13 residues. Trimming shortened V by 0 bases and J by 5 bases, and 5 bases separated the two germline ends. The CDR3 nucleotides are TGCGCCAGCAGTCAATCGGGAGATCAGCCCCAGCATTTT. This translates into CASSQSGDQPQHF.

The rearrangement uses TRBV10-3 and TRBJ1-1; possible D gene TRBD1, 6 bases. V was pared by 0 bases and J by 4 bases, with 12 bases between. Germline CDR1 is ENHRY and CDR2 is SYGVKD. This CDR3 is 15 amino acids long. CDR3 amino acids: CAISESKGVSTEAFF. For the CDR3, the DNA is TGTGCCATCAGTGAGTCGAAGGGGGTGAGCACTGAAGCTTTCTTT.

This chain links TRBV7-8 with TRBJ2-3, with 10 bases lining up with TRBD2. This CDR3 comprises 16 residues. Unmatched junction bases numbered 8, after V lost 5 bases and J lost 3 bases. CDR1 and CDR2 from the germline V gene are SGHVS and FQNEAQ. DNA of the CDR3: TGTGCCAGCAGCCCTATACTAGCGGGAACAACAGATACGCAGTATTTT. It yields the protein CASSPILAGTTDTQYF.

This rearrangement joins TRBV7-2 to TRBJ1-2; perhaps TRBD1 as D (5 bases). The CDR3 totals 15 residues. The V end lost 6 bases, the J end lost 8 bases, and 22 bases lay between the germline ends. Germline lookup yields CDR1 SGHTA and CDR2 FQGNSA. The CDR3 nucleotides are TGTGCCAGCAGAGAGGACATGGGAGGATCGACCGGCTACACCTTC. It translates to CASREDMGGSTGYTF.

The chain combines TRBV2 with TRBJ2-1, with 8 bases lining up with TRBD2. J was trimmed by 3 bases and V by 11 bases; bases with no gene match: 3. This CDR3 is built from 12 residues. From germline, CDR1 is SNHLY and CDR2 FYNNEI. In DNA, the CDR3 is TGTGCCTGGGGGACTAGCTACAATGAGCAGTTCTTC. It specifies CAWGTSYNEQFF.

On this clone: The junction departs from germline at one end; a sequencing error may be responsible. The chain recombines TRBV7-7 with TRBJ2-5, with 7 bases aligning to TRBD1. CDR1 is SSHAT, CDR2 FNYEAQ, per germline (reference sequence). This CDR3 has 13 amino acids. The CDR3 loop is CASSLDRQETQYF. CDR3 nucleotide sequence: TGTGCTAGCAGCCTGGACAGGCAAGAGACCCAGTACTTC. Drawing the rest from reference TRBV7-7 and TRBJ2-5, the complete variable domain is GAGVSQSPRYKVTKRGQDVTLRCDPISSHATLYWYQQALGQGPEFLTYFNYEAQPDKSGLPSDRFSAERPEGSISTLTIQRTEQRDSAMYRCASSLDRQETQYFGPGTRLLVL.